This record covers a single T cell receptor beta chain. The data originate from a study of blood T cell repertoires in COVID-19. Sequenced by immunoSEQ multiplex PCR; TCRdb stores in-frame clones only, minus some. The sample yields 370,000 or so clones, 87% seen once. This TCR was recovered from a man aged 25-45 years who had recovered from COVID-19. Sequencing was carried out using PBMCs or T cells enriched from blood (not recorded which).

The CDR3 DNA reads as TGTGCCAGCAGCCTATTCATAGGGACAGGGGGCGCGGAGACCCAGTACTTC. Amino acid sequence: CASSLFIGTGGAETQYF. The rearrangement uses TRBV3-1 (or the pseudogene TRBV3-2) and TRBJ2-5; 12 nucleotides match TRBD1. CDR1 is LGHDT and CDR2 is YNNKEL in the germline V gene (reference sequence). The CDR3 runs to 17 residues. V lost 4 bases and J lost 5; bases outside the gene matches: 11.